The entry below describes one TCR beta chain. The data stem from a study of technical replicates of blood from several donors. The CDR3 has 12 residues. Trimming cost V 6 bases and J 7 bases; bases outside gene matches: 5. Germline-derived CDR1 and CDR2 are SNHLY and FYNNEI. Profiled with immunoSEQ multiplex PCR; TCRdb holds only in-frame clones, not every one. The top ten clones hold over 0.3% of a sample with some 68,000 clones, roughly 90% of them seen once. Sequenced input: T cells isolated from PBMCs. This clonotype originated in a human donor in good health. This chain uses TRBV2 with TRBJ1-1; 7 bases line up with TRBD1. The CDR3 DNA follows: TGTGCCAGCAGGAGGGGGCTAGATGAAGCTTTCTTT. Translated: CASRRGLDEAFF.